The 32 T cell receptor beta chains below come from one sample, sequenced in a study of identifying expanded T cells in peripheral blood. TCRdb keeps only in-frame clones here, not all; method: immunoSEQ multiplex PCR. Of about 130,000 clones listed, 86% are singletons. The sample consisted of blood. These receptors were obtained from a person aged 18 to 69 in good health.

This chain connects TRBV7-9 to TRBJ2-4; D is undetermined. Germline V gene data show CDR1 as SEHNR and CDR2 as FQNEAQ (reference sequence). Trimming stripped 5 bases from V and 1 base from J, with 9 bases between. The CDR3 covers 14 residues. In nucleotides, the CDR3 is TGTGCCAGCAGCCCATACCAGGCCAAAAACATTCAGTACTTC. It yields the protein CASSPYQAKNIQYF.

This clone was seen more than once but under ten times. The rearrangement links TRBV9 to TRBJ1-3, with a weak D call TRBD1 (5 bases). Trimming stripped 3 bases from V and 16 bases from J, with 20 bases between. Germline loops: CDR1 SGDLS, CDR2 YYNGEE. The CDR3 has 13 amino acids. The CDR3, as DNA: TGTGCCAGCAGCGCTCATGGGACGCAGGACTTGTATTTT. Its protein product is CASSAHGTQDLYF. Filled out from reference TRBV9 and TRBJ1-3, the complete variable domain reads DSGVTQTPKHLITATGQRVTLRCSPRSGDLSVYWYQQSLDQGLQFLIQYYNGEERAKGNILERFSAQQFPDLHSELNLSSLELGDSALYFCASSAHGTQDLYFGEGSWLTVV.

The chain has TRBV2 and TRBJ2-3, with D possibly matching TRBD2 (5 bases). Trimming pared 4 bases from V and 3 bases from J, leaving 14 bases between. CDR3 length: 15 residues. Germline V lookup: CDR1 SNHLY, CDR2 FYNNEI. The CDR3 DNA follows: TGTGCCAGCAGTGGGCGGGCGGTAGTGACAGATACGCAGTATTTT. The encoded protein is CASSGRAVVTDTQYF.

Of note for this clone: One junction end disagrees with the germline gene, perhaps due to a read error. The chain has TRBV6-5 and TRBJ1-2; no clear D gene. Per the germline V gene, CDR1 is MNHEY and CDR2 is SVGAGI. The CDR3 covers 14 residues. The chain's CDR3 is CATSLQNLNYGYTF. Here the CDR3 DNA reads TGTGCCACCAGTCTTCAGAACCTTAACTATGGCTACACCTTC.

The chain combines TRBV5-1 with TRBJ2-5, with 10 bases fitting TRBD2. This CDR3 spans 14 amino acids. In germline, CDR1 is SGHRS, CDR2 YFSETQ. The ends lost 6 bases at V and 4 bases at J; junction bases unmatched: 6. Here the CDR3 reads CASTPSSGRETQYF. CDR3 in DNA: TGCGCCAGCACCCCGTCTAGCGGGAGAGAGACCCAGTACTTC.

The J gene is TRBJ2-2, the V gene TRBV5-1; 8 bases align to TRBD1. V gave up 8 bases and J gave up 0 bases; unmatched junction bases: 6. The CDR3 sequence is 15 residues long. Germline loops: CDR1 SGHRS, CDR2 YFSETQ. The chain's CDR3 is CASGAGGANTGELFF. CDR3 coding DNA: TGCGCCAGTGGGGCAGGGGGCGCGAACACCGGGGAGCTGTTTTTT.

The V gene is TRBV14, the J gene TRBJ1-2; D is unresolved. The length of the CDR3 is 12 residues. The ends were cut back, 3 bases at V and 6 bases at J, with 8 bases in the middle. Germline assignment: CDR1 SGHDN and CDR2 FVKESK. CDR3 DNA: TGTGCCAGCAGCCAGGGGTTGGATGGCTACACCTTC. It encodes CASSQGLDGYTF.

The chain has TRBV6-5 and TRBJ1-2; 11 nucleotides line up with TRBD1. The germline V gene encodes CDR1 MNHEY and CDR2 SVGAGI. With 6 bases clipped from V and 5 bases from J, the junction kept 5 bases outside the gene matches. CDR3 length: 14 amino acids. The CDR3 nucleotides read TGTGCCAGCAGACACCGGGACAGGGGGTATGGCTACACCTTC. It translates to CASRHRDRGYGYTF.

The genes are TRBV27 and TRBJ2-7, with D possibly TRBD1 on 5 matching bases. Germline CDR1 and CDR2: MNHEY and SMNVEV (reference sequence). The CDR3 runs to 14 residues. V dropped 6 bases and J dropped 5 bases, with 17 bases sitting between them. CDR3 region: CASSTWQGRNEQYF. CDR3 nucleotides: TGTGCCAGCAGCACCTGGCAGGGCCGCAACGAGCAGTACTTC.

The genes are TRBV6-5 and TRBJ1-1; D ambiguous. The CDR3 contains 15 residues. From germline, CDR1 is MNHEY and CDR2 SVGAGI. V dropped 6 bases and J dropped 7 bases, with 21 bases sitting between them. The CDR3 is CASSPRGGRSLEAFF. For the CDR3, the DNA is TGTGCCAGCAGCCCTCGGGGAGGGAGGTCTCTTGAAGCTTTCTTT.

The J gene is TRBJ2-1, the V gene TRBV2; 9 nucleotides align to TRBD1. Germline CDR1 SNHLY, CDR2 FYNNEI. The trim removed 6 bases at V and 4 bases at J, leaving 4 bases unmatched. This CDR3 is built from 14 residues. CDR3 sequence reads: CASRAGTGYNEQFF. The CDR3 region has the DNA TGTGCCAGCAGAGCCGGGACAGGGTACAATGAGCAGTTCTTC.

The CDR3 here is CASSQGHGALGANVLTF. CDR3 coding DNA: TGCGCCAGCAGCCAAGGTCACGGGGCCCTCGGGGCCAACGTCCTGACTTTC. This chain connects TRBV4-1 to TRBJ2-6; D is perhaps TRBD1 or TRBD2 (5 bases each). V lost 1 base to trimming and J lost 4 bases, with 14 bases between them. Per germline, CDR1 MGHRA and CDR2 YSYEKL. There are 17 residues in the CDR3.

This chain uses TRBV5-4 with TRBJ1-1; D unresolved. Trimming stripped 4 bases from V and 2 bases from J, with 12 bases between. CDR1 is SGHNT and CDR2 is YYREEE in the germline V gene (reference sequence). CDR3 size: 14 residues. Here the CDR3 reads CASSLMVVNTEAFF. As DNA, the CDR3 is TGTGCCAGCAGCCTTATGGTGGTTAACACTGAAGCTTTCTTT.

CDR3 amino acids: CAWRGGGGIGELFF. The DNA of the CDR3 is TGTGCCTGGAGGGGTGGCGGGGGGATCGGGGAGCTGTTTTTT. The chain uses TRBV30 and TRBJ2-2; 8 positions agree with TRBD2. The V and J ends lost 3 bases and 7 bases, in that order; junction bases with no gene match: 7. CDR3 length: 14 amino acids. The germline gives CDR1 GTSNPN, CDR2 SVGIG (reference sequence). The full variable domain, in which reference TRBV30 and TRBJ2-2 provide the parts outside the CDR3, is SQTIHQWPATLVQPVGSPLSLECTVEGTSNPNLYWYRQAAGRGLQLLFYSVGIGQISSEVPQNLSASRPQDRQFILSSKKLLLSDSGFYLCAWRGGGGIGELFFGEGSRLTVL.

The gene calls are TRBV20-1 and TRBJ2-7; no reliable D call. Per germline, CDR1 DFQATT and CDR2 SNEGSKA (reference sequence). CDR3 size: 10 residues. Trimming left V 3 bases short and J 6 bases short, with 6 bases between. The CDR3 DNA follows: TGCAGTGCTAGCCCCCTCGAGCAGTACTTC. Its translation: CSASPLEQYF.

This chain connects TRBV5-1 to TRBJ2-6; no definite D call. Germline V gene sequence: CDR1 SGHRS, CDR2 YFSETQ. V was trimmed by 0 bases and J by 2 bases, leaving 9 bases between them. This CDR3 region has 16 residues. The DNA of the CDR3 is TGCGCCAGCAGCTTGGAAAGGGTAGCTGGGGCCAACGTCCTGACTTTC. Its translation is CASSLERVAGANVLTF.

This clone was observed once. The chain uses TRBV10-3 and TRBJ2-1, with 11 positions matching TRBD1. This CDR3 has 15 residues. CDR1 ENHRY and CDR2 SYGVKD come from the germline V gene. Trimming at V came to 3 bases and at J to 8 bases, leaving 6 bases not matched to a gene. CDR3 DNA sequence: TGTGCCATCAGTGACGGACAGGGGGCTAACTATGAGCAGTTCTTC. It codes for CAISDGQGANYEQFF.

V and J are TRBV18 and TRBJ1-1; D is undetermined. CDR3 length: 14 residues. Germline V lookup: CDR1 KGHSH, CDR2 LQKENI. V dropped 3 bases and J dropped 2 bases, with 10 bases sitting between them. The CDR3 sequence is CASSPDPKNTEAFF. CDR3 coding DNA: TGTGCCAGCTCACCTGACCCCAAAAACACTGAAGCTTTCTTT.

The chain couples TRBV6-5 to TRBJ1-3; 7 bases line up with TRBD1. J lost 3 bases, V lost 6 bases, and 5 bases had no gene match. The CDR3 totals 14 residues. Germline CDR1 is MNHEY and CDR2 is SVGAGI. The CDR3: CASRGQRGGNTIYF. The CDR3 region has the DNA TGTGCCAGCAGGGGACAGCGGGGTGGAAACACCATATATTTT.

V gene TRBV11-1 combines with J gene TRBJ2-3; no firm D call. CDR3 size: 15 residues. Germline V gives CDR1 SGHAT, CDR2 FQDESV (reference sequence). V was pared by 1 base and J by 2 bases, with 10 bases between. CDR3 amino acids: CASSLVRNPTDTQYF. The CDR3 DNA is TGTGCCAGCAGCTTAGTTAGAAACCCCACAGATACGCAGTATTTT.

The rearrangement joins TRBV9 to TRBJ1-2, with 7 nucleotides matching TRBD1. V lost 3 bases to trimming and J lost 4 bases; unmatched junction nucleotides: 9. The CDR3 contains 15 residues. Germline CDR1 is SGDLS and CDR2 is YYNGEE. The DNA of the CDR3 is TGTGCCAGCAGCGCCACAGGGGTGAAAAGCTATGGCTACACCTTC. Translated, it gives CASSATGVKSYGYTF.

This clone has only one observation. The gene calls are TRBV4-2 and TRBJ2-2; D possibly corresponds to TRBD2 (5 bases). Germline CDR1 is LGHNA and CDR2 is YNFKEQ. This CDR3 is built from 18 residues. Trimming removed 0 bases at V and 10 bases at J, with 24 bases between. CDR3 bases: TGTGCCAGCAGCCAAGAAGATACCCCTCACGCGGGTCGGGAGGAGCTGTTTTTT. Protein sequence: CASSQEDTPHAGREELFF.

The chain carries TRBV2 and TRBJ2-5; D unresolved. V was shortened by 6 bases and J by 4 bases, with 15 bases between the two germline ends. The germline V gene has CDR1 SNHLY and CDR2 FYNNEI. CDR3 length: 14 amino acids. CDR3 DNA: TGTGCCAGCAGGGCTGGACGGCACGGAGAGACCCAGTACTTC. Its translation is CASRAGRHGETQYF. Filled out from reference TRBV2 and TRBJ2-5, the complete variable domain reads EPEVTQTPSHQVTQMGQEVILRCVPISNHLYFYWYRQILGQKVEFLVSFYNNEISEKSEIFDDQFSVERPDGSNFTLKIRSTKLEDSAMYFCASRAGRHGETQYFGPGTRLLVL.

The V call is TRBV27, the J call TRBJ1-5; D gene unclear. Germline V gene lookup returns CDR1 MNHEY and CDR2 SMNVEV (reference sequence). CDR3 size: 13 residues. V lost 2 bases, J lost 4 bases, and 6 bases lay in between. CDR3 region: CASSLSWNQPQHF. The CDR3 bases are TGTGCCAGCAGTTTAAGCTGGAATCAGCCCCAGCATTTT.

V is TRBV6-4 and J is TRBJ2-3; perhaps TRBD2 as D (5 bases). The ends were cut back, 3 bases at V and 3 bases at J, with 7 bases in the middle. The germline CDR1 and CDR2 sequences are MRHNA and SNTAGT. This CDR3 is built from 13 residues. The CDR3 spells CASSEGGTDTQYF. CDR3 nucleotide sequence: TGTGCCAGCAGTGAGGGCGGGACAGATACGCAGTATTTT.

This clone came up a few times. This rearrangement joins TRBV7-3 to TRBJ2-2; 7 bases match TRBD1. J was trimmed by 5 bases and V by 5 bases; bases with no gene match: 11. Germline V gene lookup returns CDR1 SGHTA and CDR2 FQGTGA. The CDR3 loop spans 16 amino acids. CDR3 nucleotide sequence: TGTGCCAGCAGCCCGGGCGGGCAGGGGGTAACCGGGGAGCTGTTTTTT. It is translated as CASSPGGQGVTGELFF.

The chain is built from TRBV19 and TRBJ1-3; 8 bases agree with TRBD1. Germline-derived CDR1 and CDR2 are LNHDA and SQIVND (reference sequence). This CDR3 is built from 14 residues. V trimming: 5 bases; J trimming: 3 bases; junction bases outside the gene matches: 3. The CDR3 sequence: CASSGQGFGNTIYF. Here the CDR3 DNA reads TGTGCCAGTAGTGGACAGGGTTTTGGAAACACCATATATTTT.

This chain uses TRBV27 with TRBJ2-1; tentatively, D is TRBD2 (5 bases). The V end was cut by 3 bases, the J end by 3 bases, with 12 bases between. Germline CDR1 and CDR2: MNHEY and SMNVEV (reference sequence). The CDR3 extends over 15 amino acids. The CDR3 sequence: CASSFGLALYNEQFF. The CDR3 DNA is TGTGCCAGCAGTTTTGGTCTAGCACTCTACAATGAGCAGTTCTTC.

This chain connects TRBV19 to TRBJ2-1; D unresolved. CDR3 length: 12 residues. Deletions cut 3 bases from V and 4 bases from J, with 4 bases between. Germline-derived CDR1 and CDR2 are LNHDA and SQIVND (reference sequence). The DNA for the CDR3 is TGTGCCAGTAGTATGCAGTACAATGAGCAGTTCTTC. Amino acids: CASSMQYNEQFF. The variable domain in full, completed from reference TRBV19 and TRBJ2-1, reads DGGITQSPKYLFRKEGQNVTLSCEQNLNHDAMYWYRQDPGQGLRLIYYSQIVNDFQKGDIAEGYSVSREKKESFPLTVTSAQKNPTAFYLCASSMQYNEQFFGPGTRLTVL.

This chain connects TRBV7-2 to TRBJ2-7; D is unresolved. Trimming shortened V by 4 bases and J by 1 base, and 11 bases separated the two germline ends. Germline CDR1 is SGHTA and CDR2 is FQGNSA. The CDR3 length is 14 residues. CDR3 in amino acids: CASSYIDGSYEQYF. Written as DNA, the CDR3 is TGTGCCAGCAGCTACATAGACGGTTCCTACGAGCAGTACTTC.

The rearrangement joins TRBV19 to TRBJ2-1, with no clear D. CDR3 length: 14 residues. Trimming removed 8 bases from V and 2 bases from J, with 13 bases in between. CDR1 is LNHDA and CDR2 is SQIVND in the germline V gene (reference sequence). This CDR3 reads CASSGQSPYNEQFF. CDR3 in DNA: TGTGCCAGTTCCGGTCAGTCCCCCTACAATGAGCAGTTCTTC.

The chain links TRBV4-1 to TRBJ2-3; 13 nucleotides line up with TRBD2. CDR1 and CDR2 (germline): MGHRA, YSYEKL. The CDR3 is made up of 15 amino acids. Unmatched junction bases numbered 4, after V lost 4 bases and J lost 6 bases. CDR3 loop: CASSPLAGGKDTQYF. CDR3 nucleotide sequence: TGCGCCAGCAGCCCACTAGCGGGAGGGAAGGATACGCAGTATTTT.